Listed below are T cell receptor beta chains from one sample, sequenced in a study of Ad26.COV2.S vaccination and SARS-CoV-2 variants. Data came from immunoSEQ multiplex PCR; TCRdb stores just in-frame clones and leaves some out. The profile shows hundreds of thousands of clones, 89% of them singletons. Sequencing was performed on peripheral blood, taken in a trial of Ad26.COV2.S vaccine versus placebo. The receptors originated from a person aged 18-60 years who received the Ad26.COV2.S COVID-19 vaccine or a placebo. The CDR3 runs from the conserved cysteine through the conserved F or W. D genes are given only for firm matches. A clone size is listed for some rows: how often the clone was seen (once, few, many), or a class if it is expanded.

V	size	J	D	DNA	CDR3
TRBV7-9	-	TRBJ1-1	-	TGTGCCAGCAGCTTAAATCGAGGGGCTCCCTTGAACACTGAAGCTTTCTTT	CASSLNRGAPLNTEAFF
TRBV29-1	-	TRBJ2-1	-	TGCAGCGCCCCGGGGAGGACAGCGAGCCTCAATGAGCAGTTCTTC	CSAPGRTASLNEQFF
TRBV5-8	once	TRBJ2-3	-	TGTGCCAGCAGCCTCCTACGCTCGCTTTCCGGGAACACAGATACGCAGTATTTT	CASSLLRSLSGNTDTQYF
TRBV5-1	-	TRBJ1-3	-	TGCGCCAGCAGCTTGGAGGGGGTCGGAAACACCATATATTTT	CASSLEGVGNTIYF
TRBV7-3	once	TRBJ1-2	-	TGTGCCAGCAGCGCCGGACCCTCTAACTATGGCTACACCTTC	CASSAGPSNYGYTF
TRBV11-2	-	TRBJ2-1	-	TGTGCCAGCAGCTTACAGGGCTATGAGCAGTTCTTC	CASSLQGYEQFF
TRBV18	-	TRBJ1-1	-	TGTGCCAGCTCACCTACCATAAACACTGAAGCTTTCTTT	CASSPTINTEAFF
TRBV19	-	TRBJ1-5	-	TGTGCCAGTAGTGCTTGGCGGTCGCCGGGTCAGCCCCAGCATTTT	CASSAWRSPGQPQHF
TRBV9	few	TRBJ1-1	-	TGTGCCAGCAGCCCAGGGAGCCAGAACACTGAAGCTTTCTTT	CASSPGSQNTEAFF
TRBV19	-	TRBJ1-5	-	TGTGCCAGTAGTATGGCCCCCTATAGCAATCAGCCCCAGCATTTT	CASSMAPYSNQPQHF
TRBV4-2	once	TRBJ2-3	-	TGTGCCAGCAGCCCAGGAGGGGGAAGTGGAGATACGCAGTATTTT	CASSPGGGSGDTQYF
TRBV9	few	TRBJ2-7	-	TGTGCCAGCAGCGTATTCGCCGCGGGGAGCGGCTCCGAGCAGTACTTC	CASSVFAAGSGSEQYF
TRBV7-2	-	TRBJ2-5	-	TGTGCCAGCAGCCGTAGGCCCAGCTTCGGCGAGACCCAGTACTTC	CASSRRPSFGETQYF
TRBV11-3	few	TRBJ2-3	-	TGTGCCAGCAGCTTAGACCGGCTAGTCCAAGATACGCAGTATTTT	CASSLDRLVQDTQYF
TRBV7-9	-	TRBJ2-7	-	TGTGCCAGCAGCTTCGGTGGGAGGAGCTCCTACGAGCAGTACTTC	CASSFGGRSSYEQYF
TRBV18	-	TRBJ1-2	-	TGTGCCAGCTCACCCGACAGAGATGGCTACACCTTC	CASSPDRDGYTF
TRBV7-2	-	TRBJ2-3	TRBD2	TGTGCCAGCAGCTTCGGGCTAGCGGGGGGGCTGATCACAGATACGCAGTATTTT	CASSFGLAGGLITDTQYF
TRBV10-3	-	TRBJ2-7	-	TGTGCCACCTATCCCCCTGGCGGCGAGCAGTACTTC	CATYPPGGEQYF
TRBV5-8	-	TRBJ1-4	TRBD1	TGTGCCAGCAGCCCGGGACAGGTGGTTGGAGAAAAACTGTTTTTT	CASSPGQVVGEKLFF
TRBV9	-	TRBJ1-1	-	TGTGCCAGCAGCGTGACAGACAAGCACACTGAAGCTTTCTTT	CASSVTDKHTEAFF
TRBV7-2	-	TRBJ1-2	TRBD1	TGTGCCAGCTGGACAGGGAACGGTGGCTACACCTTC	CASWTGNGGYTF
TRBV7-9	once	TRBJ2-5	-	TGTGCCAGCAGCTCACTCACAGGGCTGGAGACCCAGTACTTC	CASSSLTGLETQYF
TRBV12-3/TRBV12-4	-	TRBJ1-4	-	TGTGCCAGCAAATCCGACGGGAATGAAAAACTGTTTTTT	CASKSDGNEKLFF
TRBV7-2	-	TRBJ1-5	TRBD1	TGTGCCAGCAGCTTAGACAGGGGAGGCCCGAATCAGCCCCAGCATTTT	CASSLDRGGPNQPQHF
TRBV5-1	-	TRBJ2-7	-	TGCGCCAGCAGCTTGGCCGGGACGGTGAACTCCTACGAGCAGTACTTC	CASSLAGTVNSYEQYF
TRBV9	-	TRBJ2-3	TRBD2	TGTGCCAGCAGCGTAACCGCCCTAGCGGCGAGCACAGATACGCAGTATTTT	CASSVTALAASTDTQYF
TRBV6-5	-	TRBJ1-5	-	TGTGCCAGCAGTCAAAGGGGACTTCTGTATGAGCCCCAGCATTTT	CASSQRGLLYEPQHF
TRBV2	few	TRBJ1-3	-	TGTGCCAGCAGTAACACTCGATTGGGAAACACCATATATTTT	CASSNTRLGNTIYF
TRBV7-2	-	TRBJ1-5	-	TGTGCCAGCAGCCTGGACGTGGACAATCAGCCCCAGCATTTT	CASSLDVDNQPQHF
TRBV11-2	-	TRBJ2-2	-	TGTGCCAGCAGCTTCGGAGGGCACGACGGGGAGCTGTTTTTT	CASSFGGHDGELFF
TRBV4-3	once	TRBJ1-4	-	TGCGCCAGCAGCCAGAGGCGACAGAATAATGAAAAACTGTTTTTT	CASSQRRQNNEKLFF
TRBV5-1	-	TRBJ1-5	-	TGCGCCAGCAGCTTACGGGGAAAGGAGCCCCAGCATTTT	CASSLRGKEPQHF
TRBV24-1	-	TRBJ2-1	-	TGTGCCACCAGTGGAGGGTGGCGGTCAACATACAATGAGCAGTTCTTC	CATSGGWRSTYNEQFF
TRBV3-1/TRBV3-2	-	TRBJ1-6	-	TGTGCCAGCAGCCAACTCGGTAGAACGAATTCACCCCTCCACTTT	CASSQLGRTNSPLHF
TRBV2	-	TRBJ1-1	-	TGTGCCAGCAGCAGGGAGGGGGGGAACACTGAAGCTTTCTTT	CASSREGGNTEAFF
TRBV7-8	-	TRBJ1-1	-	TGTGCCAGCAGCCTAGGATACCTGAACACTGAAGCTTTCTTT	CASSLGYLNTEAFF
TRBV15	-	TRBJ1-2	-	TGTGCCACCAGCAGAGATCCTGGGGACTTCTATGGCTACACCTTC	CATSRDPGDFYGYTF
TRBV18	-	TRBJ2-1	TRBD2	TGTGCCAGCTCACCACAGACTAGCGGGAGTTTCTACAATGAGCAGTTCTTC	CASSPQTSGSFYNEQFF